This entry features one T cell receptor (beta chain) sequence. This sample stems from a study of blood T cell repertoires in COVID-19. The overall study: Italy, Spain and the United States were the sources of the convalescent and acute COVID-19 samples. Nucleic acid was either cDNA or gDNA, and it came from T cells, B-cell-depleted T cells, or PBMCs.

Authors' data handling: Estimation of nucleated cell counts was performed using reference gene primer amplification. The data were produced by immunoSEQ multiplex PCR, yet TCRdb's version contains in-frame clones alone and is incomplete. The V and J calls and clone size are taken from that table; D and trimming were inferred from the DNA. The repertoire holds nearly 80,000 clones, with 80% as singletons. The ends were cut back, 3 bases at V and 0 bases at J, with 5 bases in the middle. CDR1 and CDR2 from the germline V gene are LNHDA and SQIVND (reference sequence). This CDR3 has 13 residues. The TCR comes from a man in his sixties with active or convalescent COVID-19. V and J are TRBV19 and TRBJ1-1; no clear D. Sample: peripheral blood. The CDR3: CASSMSLNTEAFF. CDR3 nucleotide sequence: TGTGCCAGTAGTATGAGTTTGAACACTGAAGCTTTCTTT. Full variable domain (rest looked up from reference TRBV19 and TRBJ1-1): DGGITQSPKYLFRKEGQNVTLSCEQNLNHDAMYWYRQDPGQGLRLIYYSQIVNDFQKGDIAEGYSVSREKKESFPLTVTSAQKNPTAFYLCASSMSLNTEAFFGQGTRLTVV.